This passage covers 15 T cell receptor beta chains from one sample sequenced in a study of beta chain features in type 1 diabetes. Points from the study as a whole: TCRB CDR3 length was moderately but significantly reduced in all four CD4+ subsets of Type 1 diabetes patients.

The antigens for these receptors are not known. Sequenced material consisted of expressed TCRB transcripts (all of the isolated RNA was reverse transcribed). Sequencing used immunoSEQ multiplex PCR; TCRdb keeps in-frame clones, though not all of them. This table has 600,000 to 700,000 clones, around 12% appearing once. The sample consisted of naive CD4+ T cells from blood. These receptors were taken from a man aged 25-45 years with type 1 diabetes.

This chain links TRBV30 with TRBJ1-3; D is ambiguous. The ends were cut back, 0 bases at V and 4 bases at J, with 13 bases in the middle. There are 15 residues in the CDR3. CDR1 GTSNPN and CDR2 SVGIG come from the germline V gene (reference sequence). CDR3 loop: CAWSVEPTPGNTIYF. CDR3 sequence (DNA): TGTGCCTGGAGTGTAGAGCCCACCCCAGGAAACACCATATATTTT.

The V and J genes are TRBV5-1 and TRBJ2-1; tentatively, D is TRBD2 (5 bases). CDR1 is SGHRS, CDR2 YFSETQ, per germline. Trimming took 0 bases from V and 7 from J, leaving 11 bases between them. The CDR3 length is 14 residues. CDR3: CASSLVEGMNEQFF. CDR3 DNA: TGCGCCAGCAGCTTGGTTGAGGGTATGAATGAGCAGTTCTTC.

This clone was seen only a few times. J is TRBJ1-2 and V is TRBV14, with D maybe TRBD1 (6 bases). The germline gives CDR1 SGHDN, CDR2 FVKESK. The CDR3 length is 14 residues. The germline V and J ends were trimmed by 4 bases and 6 bases, with 15 bases remaining between them. The CDR3 here is CASSRSQGGHGYTF. In DNA form, the CDR3 reads TGTGCCAGCAGCCGTTCACAAGGGGGGCATGGCTACACCTTC.

This clone has more than one count but fewer than ten. This rearrangement joins TRBV10-3 to TRBJ1-4; D remains ambiguous. CDR1 ENHRY and CDR2 SYGVKD come from the germline V gene. The V and J ends lost 0 bases and 5 bases respectively, with 7 bases between them. The CDR3 loop spans 14 amino acids. Written as DNA, the CDR3 is TGTGCCATCAGTGAGTCGAGCGGAAATGAAAAACTGTTTTTT. Protein sequence: CAISESSGNEKLFF.

This rearrangement joins TRBV6-5 to TRBJ1-6; D is perhaps TRBD1 (6 bases). V lost 3 bases and J 7 bases, leaving 10 bases between the germline ends. The CDR3 sequence is 14 residues long. CDR1 is MNHEY, CDR2 SVGAGI, per germline. The DNA for the CDR3 is TGTGCCAGCAGTTATCAGGGGTGGAATTCACCCCTCCACTTT. It encodes CASSYQGWNSPLHF.

This rearrangement joins TRBV2 to TRBJ1-4, with D possibly TRBD1 on 5 matching bases. This CDR3 contains 14 residues. Trimming removed 6 bases from V and 0 bases from J, with 8 bases in between. Germline values: CDR1 SNHLY, CDR2 FYNNEI. The CDR3 coding sequence is TGTGCCAGCAGCACAGGAACAACTAATGAAAAACTGTTTTTT. It codes for CASSTGTTNEKLFF.

This clone was detected a few times. V gene TRBV7-2 combines with J gene TRBJ2-4, with no clear D. The CDR3 consists of 12 residues. Per germline, CDR1 SGHTA and CDR2 FQGNSA. V was clipped by 8 bases and J by 3 bases, with 8 bases between them. Here the CDR3 DNA reads TGTGCCAGCGCGGTGGGCAAAAACATTCAGTACTTC. It translates to CASAVGKNIQYF.

V gene TRBV7-3 combines with J gene TRBJ2-1, with 7 positions matching TRBD2. V shed 3 bases and J 10 bases; nucleotides not matched to a gene: 6. CDR3 length: 13 amino acids. The germline CDR1 and CDR2 sequences are SGHTA and FQGTGA. CDR3 DNA: TGTGCCAGCAGCTTGCTTGGGAGGGCCGAGCAGTTCTTC. Encoded protein: CASSLLGRAEQFF.

V gene TRBV7-2 combines with J gene TRBJ2-7, with D unclear. With 1 base removed from V and 5 bases from J, the gap between germline ends came to 6 bases. The germline CDR1 and CDR2 sequences are SGHTA and FQGNSA. The CDR3 contains 12 residues. The CDR3 DNA sequence: TGTGCCAGCAGCTTAGATATCCACGAGCAGTACTTC. Residues: CASSLDIHEQYF.

V is TRBV4-3 and J is TRBJ2-3, with TRBD1 identical over 7 bases. The CDR3 extends over 16 amino acids. The J segment lost 4 bases and the V segment lost 3 bases, leaving 10 bases of the junction unmatched. Germline loops: CDR1 LGHNA, CDR2 YSLEER. This CDR3 is CASSQLRQGTADTQYF. The CDR3 region has the DNA TGCGCCAGCAGCCAGTTACGACAGGGAACGGCAGATACGCAGTATTTT.

This clone was seen a handful of times. The sample carries other DNA sequences with the same CDR3. V usage is TRBV19 and J usage is TRBJ2-6; the D gene is possibly TRBD1 (5 bases). Between the trimmed V and J ends, which lost 4 bases and 0 bases, there was a span of 7 bases. The CDR3 spans 15 residues. Germline-derived CDR1 and CDR2 are LNHDA and SQIVND (reference sequence). The CDR3 here is CASSNRGSGANVLTF. The CDR3 DNA follows: TGTGCCAGTAGTAATAGGGGCTCTGGGGCCAACGTCCTGACTTTC.

The chain uses TRBV27 and TRBJ2-5; D tentatively reads TRBD1 or TRBD2 (5 bases each). The ends were cut back, 4 bases at V and 1 base at J, with 10 bases in the middle. The CDR3 consists of 14 residues. Looked up from germline, CDR1 is MNHEY and CDR2 is SMNVEV (reference sequence). The DNA for the CDR3 is TGTGCCAGCAGTTCTCCGGGACGCCAAGAGACCCAGTACTTC. Translation: CASSSPGRQETQYF.

This clone was seen more than once but under ten times. The chain uses TRBV7-9 and TRBJ2-7, with 7 bases fitting TRBD1. Looked up from germline, CDR1 is SEHNR and CDR2 is FQNEAQ (reference sequence). With V trimmed by 4 bases and J by 5 bases, 11 bases remained unmatched. The CDR3 extends over 15 amino acids. CDR3 in DNA: TGTGCCAGCAGCTCGGGACAGCCCGGAGTTGACGAGCAGTACTTC. The encoded protein is CASSSGQPGVDEQYF.

V is TRBV29-1 and J is TRBJ1-3; D is possibly TRBD1 (5 bases). V lost 3 bases and J lost 4, with 7 bases in between. This CDR3 spans 12 amino acids. Germline values: CDR1 SQVTM, CDR2 ANQGSEA. CDR3 coding DNA: TGCAGCGTTGACGCAGGGGGAAACACCATATATTTT. Amino acids: CSVDAGGNTIYF.

The chain employs TRBV21-1 and TRBJ2-3; the table assigns TRBD2, which was not confirmed against the DNA. TRBV21-1 counts as a pseudogene. This CDR3 contains 14 residues. CDR3 residues: CASSNTNGTDTQYF. DNA of the CDR3: TGTGCCAGCAGCAACACTAACGGCACAGATACGCAGTATTTT.